This passage covers 16 T cell receptor beta chains from one sample sequenced in a study of blood T cell repertoires in COVID-19. Produced via immunoSEQ multiplex PCR; TCRdb's table is partial and in-frame only. The profile shows around 130,000 clones, about 80% of them singletons. The material sequenced was peripheral blood. Receptors originate from a man aged 35 to 55 with active or convalescent COVID-19.

This clone was observed a single time. The chain employs TRBV18 and TRBJ1-2; D possibly corresponds to TRBD1 (6 bases). CDR3 size: 14 residues. Germline lookup yields CDR1 KGHSH and CDR2 LQKENI. V gave up 6 bases and J gave up 0 bases, with 11 bases separating them. The CDR3 sequence is CASSPGQTNYGYTF. In DNA, the CDR3 is TGTGCCAGCTCTCCGGGACAAACTAACTATGGCTACACCTTC.

The chain employs TRBV5-6 and TRBJ2-3; D is undetermined. The CDR3 loop spans 11 amino acids. Trimming took off 9 bases at V and 5 bases at J, with 10 bases between the two ends. Germline V lookup: CDR1 SGHDT, CDR2 YYEEEE. The CDR3 coding sequence is TGTGCCACCAAGCGAGGAGATACGCAGTATTTT. Translation gives CATKRGDTQYF. Using reference TRBV5-6 and TRBJ2-3 for the parts outside the CDR3, the full variable domain is DAGVTQSPTHLIKTRGQQVTLRCSPKSGHDTVSWYQQALGQGPQFIFQYYEEEERQRGNFPDRFSGHQFPNYSSELNVNALLLGDSALYLCATKRGDTQYFGPGTRLTVL.

This clone was detected only once. The rearrangement links TRBV3-1 (or the pseudogene TRBV3-2) to TRBJ2-5; D is possibly TRBD2 (6 bases). The CDR3 covers 15 residues. Deletions cut 0 bases from V and 7 bases from J, with 15 bases between. Germline CDR1 LGHDT, CDR2 YNNKEL (reference sequence). The CDR3 sequence is CASSQDRVGRGTQYF. For the CDR3, the DNA is TGTGCCAGCAGCCAAGATCGGGTGGGGCGGGGGACCCAGTACTTC.

This clone was detected a few times. The chain joins TRBV7-2 to TRBJ2-4; 7 bases are a match to TRBD1. Germline lookup yields CDR1 SGHTA and CDR2 FQGNSA. With 8 bases clipped from V and 1 base from J, the junction kept 8 bases outside the gene matches. This CDR3 has 15 amino acids. As DNA, the CDR3 is TGTGCCAGCCGAGACAGGGCAGTGGCCAAAAACATTCAGTACTTC. Its translation is CASRDRAVAKNIQYF.

The chain recombines TRBV12-5 with TRBJ1-1; D unclear. V dropped 9 bases and J dropped 0 bases, with 11 bases sitting between them. The V gene's germline CDR1 is LGHNT and CDR2 FRNRAP. The CDR3 runs 13 residues. The CDR3 region is CASSGNMNTEAFF. The CDR3 DNA reads as TGTGCTAGCTCCGGGAATATGAACACTGAAGCTTTCTTT.

A single count supports this clone. The rearrangement uses TRBV7-2 and TRBJ2-3, with 8 positions matching TRBD2. Looked up from germline, CDR1 is SGHTA and CDR2 is FQGNSA. V lost 5 bases and J lost 7; bases outside the gene matches: 11. This CDR3 comprises 15 residues. CDR3 sequence: CASSPKPGTRNTQYF. Written as DNA, the CDR3 is TGTGCCAGCAGCCCGAAGCCCGGGACTAGAAATACGCAGTATTTT.

The chain couples TRBV5-4 to TRBJ2-2, with 9 bases that match TRBD2. CDR1 SGHNT and CDR2 YYREEE come from the germline V gene (reference sequence). The V gene end was trimmed by 4 bases and the J gene end by 4 bases; junction bases not matched to a gene: 5. The CDR3 is 15 amino acids. As DNA, the CDR3 is TGTGCCAGCAGCCCTAGCGGGGAAGGCACCGGGGAGCTGTTTTTT. Its translation is CASSPSGEGTGELFF.

The chain recombines TRBV13 with TRBJ1-3; D remains unclear. V was shortened by 6 bases and J by 8 bases, with 17 bases between the two germline ends. This CDR3 comprises 14 residues. Germline lookup yields CDR1 PRHDT and CDR2 FYEKMQ (reference sequence). The CDR3 DNA is TGTGCCAGCAGTTACCGCGGGGAGGGCCACACCATATATTTT. It specifies CASSYRGEGHTIYF.

The chain recombines TRBV6-5 with TRBJ1-5; no firm D call. The CDR3 is made up of 14 amino acids. V was trimmed by 8 bases and J by 3 bases, leaving 14 bases between them. Germline CDR1 and CDR2: MNHEY and SVGAGI. As DNA, the CDR3 is TGTGCCAGCGACCCAGCGGAGGTCAATCAGCCCCAGCATTTT. Translating gives CASDPAEVNQPQHF.

This chain connects TRBV5-6 to TRBJ2-7, with 7 nucleotides matching TRBD1. V shed 2 bases, J shed 2 bases, and the junction held 7 bases outside the gene matches. The length of the CDR3 is 15 residues. The V gene's germline CDR1 is SGHDT and CDR2 YYEEEE. In nucleotides, the CDR3 is TGTGCCAGCAGCTTCCCCGGGACAGACCCCTACGAGCAGTACTTC. Protein sequence: CASSFPGTDPYEQYF.

V and J are TRBV14 and TRBJ2-3, with a tentative D call TRBD2 (5 bases). The CDR3 totals 14 residues. The V and J ends lost 4 bases and 4 bases respectively, with 12 bases between them. Germline V gene data show CDR1 as SGHDN and CDR2 as FVKESK. The CDR3 sequence: CASSRTAGADTQYF. Here the CDR3 DNA reads TGTGCCAGCAGCCGGACTGCTGGGGCAGATACGCAGTATTTT.

This chain links TRBV10-1 with TRBJ1-6; D gene ambiguous. Germline V gene sequence: CDR1 WNHNN, CDR2 SYGVQD (reference sequence). The germline V and J ends were trimmed by 0 bases and 10 bases, with 22 bases remaining between them. This CDR3 has 18 amino acids. The CDR3 nucleotides read TGCGCCAGCAGTGAGTCTAACGGCGGCCTTGGAGGAAGGTCACCCCTCCACTTT. Translated, it gives CASSESNGGLGGRSPLHF.

In DNA form, the CDR3 reads TGTGCCAGCAGTTTTTCATCCAACGTCCTGACTTTC. Translation gives CASSFSSNVLTF. J is TRBJ2-6 and V is TRBV12-3 or TRBV12-4, with D hard to call. The CDR3 covers 12 residues. Trimming took off 3 bases at V and 8 bases at J, with 5 bases between the two ends.

J is TRBJ2-7 and V is TRBV10-3; 8 nucleotides match TRBD1. CDR3 length: 13 residues. J was trimmed by 3 bases and V by 6 bases; bases with no gene match: 4. Germline CDR1 reads ENHRY; CDR2 reads SYGVKD. CDR3 sequence: CAISGDRNYEQYF. The CDR3 DNA reads TGTGCCATCAGCGGGGACAGGAACTACGAGCAGTACTTC.

V is TRBV11-2 and J is TRBJ2-3, with 7 positions matching TRBD2. The CDR3 is 15 residues long. Trimming at V came to 3 bases and at J to 2 bases, leaving 5 bases not matched to a gene. CDR1 and CDR2 from the germline V gene are SGHAT and FQNNGV. For the CDR3, the DNA is TGTGCCAGCAGCTTGTCCGGGACTATCACAGATACGCAGTATTTT. Its protein is CASSLSGTITDTQYF.

This chain joins TRBV2 and TRBJ2-3; D gene unclear. V lost 5 bases and J 4 bases, leaving 4 bases between the germline ends. The CDR3 contains 11 residues. Per germline, CDR1 SNHLY and CDR2 FYNNEI. The CDR3: CASSYSDTQYF. The CDR3 DNA sequence: TGTGCCAGCAGTTACTCAGATACGCAGTATTTT.